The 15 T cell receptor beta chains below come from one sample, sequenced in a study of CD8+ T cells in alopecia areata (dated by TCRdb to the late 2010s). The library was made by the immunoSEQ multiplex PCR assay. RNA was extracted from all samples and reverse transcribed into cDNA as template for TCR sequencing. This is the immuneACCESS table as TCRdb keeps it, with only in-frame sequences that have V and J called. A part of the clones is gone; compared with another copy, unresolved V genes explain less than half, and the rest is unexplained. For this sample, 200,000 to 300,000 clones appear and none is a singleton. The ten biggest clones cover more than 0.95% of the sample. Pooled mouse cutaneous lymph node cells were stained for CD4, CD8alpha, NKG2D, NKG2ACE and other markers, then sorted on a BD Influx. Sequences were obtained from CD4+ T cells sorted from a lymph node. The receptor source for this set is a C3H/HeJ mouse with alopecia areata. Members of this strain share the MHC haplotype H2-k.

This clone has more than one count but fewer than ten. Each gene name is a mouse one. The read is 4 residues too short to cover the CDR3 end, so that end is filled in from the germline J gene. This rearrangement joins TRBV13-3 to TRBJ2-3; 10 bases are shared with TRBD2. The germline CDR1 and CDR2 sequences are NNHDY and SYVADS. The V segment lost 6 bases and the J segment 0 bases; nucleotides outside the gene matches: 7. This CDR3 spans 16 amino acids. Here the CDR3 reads CASNSGGAASAETLYF. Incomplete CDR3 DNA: TGTGCCAGCAACTCTGGGGGGGCGGCTAGTGCAGAA.

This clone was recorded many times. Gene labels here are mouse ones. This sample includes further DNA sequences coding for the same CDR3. The CDR3 loop reads CASSRDRGNSDYTF. Incomplete CDR3 DNA: TGTGCCAGCAGTCGGGACAGGGGAAACTCC. The chain joins TRBV13-1 to TRBJ1-2, with TRBD1 matching over 10 bases. The missing CDR3 end, 4 residues past where the read stops, is filled in from the germline J gene. The CDR3 extends over 14 amino acids. The trim removed 4 bases at V and 1 base at J, leaving 1 base unmatched. Per germline, CDR1 NSHNY and CDR2 SYGAGN.

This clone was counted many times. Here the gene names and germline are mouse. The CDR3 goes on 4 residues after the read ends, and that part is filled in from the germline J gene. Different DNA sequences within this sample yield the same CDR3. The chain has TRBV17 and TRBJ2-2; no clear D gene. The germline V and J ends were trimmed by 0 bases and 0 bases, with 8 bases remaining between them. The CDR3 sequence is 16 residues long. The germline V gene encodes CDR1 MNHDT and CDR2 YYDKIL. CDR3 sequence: CASSREPGSNTGQLYF. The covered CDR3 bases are TGTGCTAGCAGTAGAGAGCCAGGTTCAAACACCGGG.

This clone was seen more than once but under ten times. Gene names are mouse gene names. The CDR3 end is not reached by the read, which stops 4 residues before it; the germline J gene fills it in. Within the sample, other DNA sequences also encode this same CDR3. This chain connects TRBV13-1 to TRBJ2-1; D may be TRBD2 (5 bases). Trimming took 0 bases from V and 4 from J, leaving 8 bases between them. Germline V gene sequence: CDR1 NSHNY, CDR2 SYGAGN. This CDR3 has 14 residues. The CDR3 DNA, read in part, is TGTGCCAGCAGTGATGGGGCTGGGTATGCT. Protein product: CASSDGAGYA. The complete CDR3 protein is CASSDGAGYAEQFF.

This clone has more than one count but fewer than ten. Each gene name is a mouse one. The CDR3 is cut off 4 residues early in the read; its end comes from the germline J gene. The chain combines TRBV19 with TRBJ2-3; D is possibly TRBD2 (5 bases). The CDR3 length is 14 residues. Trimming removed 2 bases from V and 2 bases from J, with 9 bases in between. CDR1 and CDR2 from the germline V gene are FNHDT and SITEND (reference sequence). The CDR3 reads CASSIQDFAETLYF. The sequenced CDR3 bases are TGTGCCAGCAGTATTCAGGACTTTGCAGAA.

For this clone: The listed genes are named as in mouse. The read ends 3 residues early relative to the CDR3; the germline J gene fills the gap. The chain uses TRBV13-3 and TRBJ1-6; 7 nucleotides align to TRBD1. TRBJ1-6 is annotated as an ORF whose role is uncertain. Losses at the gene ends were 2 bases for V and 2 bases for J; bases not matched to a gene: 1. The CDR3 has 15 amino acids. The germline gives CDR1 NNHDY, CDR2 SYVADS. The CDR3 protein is CASSEGGAYNSPLYF. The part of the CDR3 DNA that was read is TGTGCCAGCAGTGAAGGGGGCGCCTATAATTCGCCC.

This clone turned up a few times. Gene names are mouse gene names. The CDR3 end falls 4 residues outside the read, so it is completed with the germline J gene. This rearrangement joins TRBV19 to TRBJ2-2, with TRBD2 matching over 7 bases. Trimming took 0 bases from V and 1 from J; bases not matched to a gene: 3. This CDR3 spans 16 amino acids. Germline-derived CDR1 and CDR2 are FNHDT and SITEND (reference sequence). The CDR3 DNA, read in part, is TGTGCCAGCAGTATAGTCTGGGGGATAAACACCGGG. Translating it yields CASSIVWGINTG. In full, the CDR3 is CASSIVWGINTGQLYF.

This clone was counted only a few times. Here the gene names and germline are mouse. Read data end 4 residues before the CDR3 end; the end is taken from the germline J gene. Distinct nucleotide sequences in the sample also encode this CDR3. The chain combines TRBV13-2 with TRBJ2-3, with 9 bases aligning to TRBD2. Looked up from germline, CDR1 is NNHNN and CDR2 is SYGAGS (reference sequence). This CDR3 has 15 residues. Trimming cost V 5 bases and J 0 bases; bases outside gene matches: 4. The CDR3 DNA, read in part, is TGTGCCAGCGGGAATGACTGGGGGAGTGCAGAA. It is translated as CASGNDWGSAE. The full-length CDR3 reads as CASGNDWGSAETLYF.

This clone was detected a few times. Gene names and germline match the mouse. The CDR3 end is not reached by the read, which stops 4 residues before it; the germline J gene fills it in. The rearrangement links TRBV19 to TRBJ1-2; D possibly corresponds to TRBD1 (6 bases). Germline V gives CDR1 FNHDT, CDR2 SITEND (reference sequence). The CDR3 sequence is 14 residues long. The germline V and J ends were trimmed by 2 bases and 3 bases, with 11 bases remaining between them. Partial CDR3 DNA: TGTGCCAGCAGTATGCGGGGGGCCCACTCC. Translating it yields CASSMRGAHS. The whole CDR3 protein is CASSMRGAHSDYTF.

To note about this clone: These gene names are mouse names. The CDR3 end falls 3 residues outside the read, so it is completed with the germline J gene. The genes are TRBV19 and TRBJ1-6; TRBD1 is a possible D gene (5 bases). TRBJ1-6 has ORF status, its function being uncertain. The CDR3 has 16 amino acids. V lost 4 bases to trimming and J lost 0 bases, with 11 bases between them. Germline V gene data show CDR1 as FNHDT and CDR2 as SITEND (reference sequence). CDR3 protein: CASSGAGPSYNSPLYF. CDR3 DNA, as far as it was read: TGTGCCAGCAGTGGAGCAGGGCCTTCCTATAATTCGCCC.

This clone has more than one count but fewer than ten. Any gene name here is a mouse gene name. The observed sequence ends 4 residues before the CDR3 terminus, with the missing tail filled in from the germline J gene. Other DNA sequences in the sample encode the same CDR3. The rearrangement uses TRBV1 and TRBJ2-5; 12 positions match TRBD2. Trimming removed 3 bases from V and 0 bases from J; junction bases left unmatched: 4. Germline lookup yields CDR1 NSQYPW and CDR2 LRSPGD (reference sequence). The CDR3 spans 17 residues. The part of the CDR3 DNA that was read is TGCACCTGCAGTGCGGGACTGGGGGGTGTTAACCAAGAC. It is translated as CTCSAGLGGVNQD. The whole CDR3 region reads CTCSAGLGGVNQDTQYF.

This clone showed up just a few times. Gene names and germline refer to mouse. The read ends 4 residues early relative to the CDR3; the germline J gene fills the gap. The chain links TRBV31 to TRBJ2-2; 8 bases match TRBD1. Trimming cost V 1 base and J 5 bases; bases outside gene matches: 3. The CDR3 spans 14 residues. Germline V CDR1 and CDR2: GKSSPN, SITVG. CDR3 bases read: TGTGCCTGGAGTCCGACAGGGGCGACCGGG. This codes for CAWSPTGATG. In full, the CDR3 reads CAWSPTGATGQLYF.

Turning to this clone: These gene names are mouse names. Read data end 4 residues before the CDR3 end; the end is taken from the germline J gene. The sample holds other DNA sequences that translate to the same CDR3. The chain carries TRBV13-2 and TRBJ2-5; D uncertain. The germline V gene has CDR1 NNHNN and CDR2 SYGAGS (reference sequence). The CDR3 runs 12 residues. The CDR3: CASGDARDTQYF. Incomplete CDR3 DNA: TGTGCCAGCGGTGATGCCAGGGAC.

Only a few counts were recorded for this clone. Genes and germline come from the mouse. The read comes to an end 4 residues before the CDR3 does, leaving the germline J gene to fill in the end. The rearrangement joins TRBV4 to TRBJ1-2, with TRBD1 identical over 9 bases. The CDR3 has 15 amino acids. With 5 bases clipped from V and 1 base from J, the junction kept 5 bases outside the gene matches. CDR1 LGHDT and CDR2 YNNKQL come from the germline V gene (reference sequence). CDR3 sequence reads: CASSHTGGGNSDYTF. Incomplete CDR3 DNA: TGTGCCAGCAGCCATACAGGGGGCGGAAACTCC.

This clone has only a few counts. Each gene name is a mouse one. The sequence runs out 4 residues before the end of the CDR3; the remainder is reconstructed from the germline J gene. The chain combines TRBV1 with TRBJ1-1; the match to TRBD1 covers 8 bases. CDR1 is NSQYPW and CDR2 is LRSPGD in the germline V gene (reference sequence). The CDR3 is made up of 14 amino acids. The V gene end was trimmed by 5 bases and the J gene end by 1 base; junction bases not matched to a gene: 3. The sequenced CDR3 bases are TGCACCTGCAGTCCCGACAGGGGGAACACA. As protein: CTCSPDRGNT. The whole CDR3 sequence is CTCSPDRGNTEVFF.